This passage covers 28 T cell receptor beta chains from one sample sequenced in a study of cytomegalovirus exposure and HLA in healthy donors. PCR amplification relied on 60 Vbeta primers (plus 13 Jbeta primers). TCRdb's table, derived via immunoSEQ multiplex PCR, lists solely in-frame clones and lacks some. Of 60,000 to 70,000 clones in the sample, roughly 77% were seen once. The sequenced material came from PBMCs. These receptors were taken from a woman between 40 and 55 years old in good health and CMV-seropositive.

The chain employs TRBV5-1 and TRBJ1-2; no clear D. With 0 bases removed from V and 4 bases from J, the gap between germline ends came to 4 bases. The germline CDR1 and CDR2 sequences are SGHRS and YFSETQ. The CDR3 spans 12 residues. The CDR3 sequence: CASSLDGYGYTF. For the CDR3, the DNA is TGCGCCAGCAGCTTGGACGGCTATGGCTACACCTTC.

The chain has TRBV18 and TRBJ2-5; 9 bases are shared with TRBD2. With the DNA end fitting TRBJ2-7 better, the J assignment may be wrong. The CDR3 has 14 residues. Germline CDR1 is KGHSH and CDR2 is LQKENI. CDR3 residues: CASSLKRGDYEQYF. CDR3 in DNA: TGTGCCAGCTCACTGAAGCGGGGGGACTACGAGCAGTACTTC.

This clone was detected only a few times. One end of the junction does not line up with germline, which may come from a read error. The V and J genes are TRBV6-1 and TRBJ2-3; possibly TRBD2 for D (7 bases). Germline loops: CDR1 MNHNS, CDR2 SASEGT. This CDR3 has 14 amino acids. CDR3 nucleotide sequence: TGTGCCACCAGTAGGGGGGGTGACACAGATACGCAGTATTTT. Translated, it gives CATSRGGDTDTQYF.

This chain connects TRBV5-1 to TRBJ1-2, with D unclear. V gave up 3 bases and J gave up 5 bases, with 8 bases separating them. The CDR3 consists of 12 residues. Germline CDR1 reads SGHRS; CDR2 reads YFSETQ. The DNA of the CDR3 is TGCGCCAGCAGCTCCGGTTCTTATGGCTACACCTTC. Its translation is CASSSGSYGYTF.

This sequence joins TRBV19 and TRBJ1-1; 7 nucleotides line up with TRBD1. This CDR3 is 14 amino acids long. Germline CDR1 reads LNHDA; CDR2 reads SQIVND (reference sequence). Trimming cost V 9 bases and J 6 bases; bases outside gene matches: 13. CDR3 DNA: TGTGCCAGCTTCCCACAGGGGCTAGAGCCTGAAGCTTTCTTT. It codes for CASFPQGLEPEAFF.

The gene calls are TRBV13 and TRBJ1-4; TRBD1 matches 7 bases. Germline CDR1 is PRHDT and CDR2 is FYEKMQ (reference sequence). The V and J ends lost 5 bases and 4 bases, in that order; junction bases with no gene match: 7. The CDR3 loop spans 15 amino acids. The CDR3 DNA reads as TGTGCCAGCAGCCACACAGGGGAAGATAATGAAAAACTGTTTTTT. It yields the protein CASSHTGEDNEKLFF.

This chain's CDR3 is CASSDGEVGGYTF. The CDR3 nucleotides read TGTGCCAGTAGCGACGGTGAAGTCGGGGGCTACACCTTC. V is TRBV19 and J is TRBJ1-2; no definite D call. CDR1 LNHDA and CDR2 SQIVND come from the germline V gene (reference sequence). The CDR3 is 13 residues long. Trimming removed 6 bases at V and 8 bases at J, with 16 bases between.

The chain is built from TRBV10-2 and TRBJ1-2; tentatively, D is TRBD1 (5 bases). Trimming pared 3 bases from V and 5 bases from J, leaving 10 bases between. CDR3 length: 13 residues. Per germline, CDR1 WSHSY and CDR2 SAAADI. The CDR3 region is CASSDGHQYGYTF. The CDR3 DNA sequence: TGCGCCAGCAGTGATGGACACCAATATGGCTACACCTTC.

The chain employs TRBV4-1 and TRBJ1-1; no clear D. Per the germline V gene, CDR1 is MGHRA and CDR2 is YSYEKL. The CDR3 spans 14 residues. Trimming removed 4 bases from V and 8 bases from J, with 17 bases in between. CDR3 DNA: TGCGCCAGCAGCCGAAGTGCCTCGTACGAGGAAGCTTTCTTT. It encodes CASSRSASYEEAFF.

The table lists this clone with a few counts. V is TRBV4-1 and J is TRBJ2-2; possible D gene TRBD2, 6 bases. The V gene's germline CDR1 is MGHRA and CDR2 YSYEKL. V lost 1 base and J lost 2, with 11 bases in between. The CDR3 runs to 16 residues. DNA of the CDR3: TGCGCCAGCAGCCAAGGGGACTGGGAAAACACCGGGGAGCTGTTTTTT. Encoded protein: CASSQGDWENTGELFF.

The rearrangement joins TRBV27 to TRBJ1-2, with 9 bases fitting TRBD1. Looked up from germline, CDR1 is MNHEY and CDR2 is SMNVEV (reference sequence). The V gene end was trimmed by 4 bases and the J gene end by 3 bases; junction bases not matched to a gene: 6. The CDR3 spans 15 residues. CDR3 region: CASSYTGGADYGYTF. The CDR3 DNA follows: TGTGCCAGCAGTTACACAGGGGGCGCGGACTATGGCTACACCTTC.

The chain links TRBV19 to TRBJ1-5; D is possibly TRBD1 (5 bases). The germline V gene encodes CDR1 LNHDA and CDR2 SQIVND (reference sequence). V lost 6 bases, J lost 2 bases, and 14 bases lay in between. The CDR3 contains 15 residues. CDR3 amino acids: CASSPVGEGNQPQHF. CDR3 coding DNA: TGTGCCAGTAGCCCCGTAGGGGAGGGCAATCAGCCCCAGCATTTT.

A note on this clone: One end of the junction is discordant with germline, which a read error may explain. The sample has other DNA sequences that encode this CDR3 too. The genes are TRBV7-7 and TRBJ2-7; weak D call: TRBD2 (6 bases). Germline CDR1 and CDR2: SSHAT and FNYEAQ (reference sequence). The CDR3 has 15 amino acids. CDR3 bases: TGCGCCAGCAGCCAAGACGACGGGAGCTCCTACGAGCAGTACTTC. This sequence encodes CASSQDDGSSYEQYF.

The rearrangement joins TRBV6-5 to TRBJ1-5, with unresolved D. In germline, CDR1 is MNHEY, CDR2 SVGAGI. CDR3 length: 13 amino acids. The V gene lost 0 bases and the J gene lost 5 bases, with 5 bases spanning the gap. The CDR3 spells CASSYSQDQPQHF. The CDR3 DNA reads TGTGCCAGCAGTTACTCTCAGGATCAGCCCCAGCATTTT.

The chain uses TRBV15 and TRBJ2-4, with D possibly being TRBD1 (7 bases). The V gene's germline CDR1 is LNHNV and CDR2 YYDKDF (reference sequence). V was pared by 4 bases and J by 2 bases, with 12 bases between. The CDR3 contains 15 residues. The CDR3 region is CATSTEGAPKNIQYF. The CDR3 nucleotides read TGTGCCACCAGCACGGAGGGGGCGCCCAAAAACATTCAGTACTTC. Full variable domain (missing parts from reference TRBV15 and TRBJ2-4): DAMVIQNPRYQVTQFGKPVTLSCSQTLNHNVMYWYQQKSSQAPKLLFHYYDKDFNNEADTPDNFQSRRPNTSFCFLDIRSPGLGDTAMYLCATSTEGAPKNIQYFGAGTRLSVL.

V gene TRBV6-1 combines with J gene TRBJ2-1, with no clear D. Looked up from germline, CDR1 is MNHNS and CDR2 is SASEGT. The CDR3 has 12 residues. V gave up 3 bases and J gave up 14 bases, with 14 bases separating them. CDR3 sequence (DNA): TGTGCCAGCAGTGACCGACTGTCGGGTGAGTTCTTC. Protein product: CASSDRLSGEFF.

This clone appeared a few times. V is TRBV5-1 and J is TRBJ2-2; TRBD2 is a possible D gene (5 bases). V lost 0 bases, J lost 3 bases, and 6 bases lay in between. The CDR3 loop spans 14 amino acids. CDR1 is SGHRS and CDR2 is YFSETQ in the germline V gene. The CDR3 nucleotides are TGCGCCAGCAGCTTGGCCGGGGACACCGGGGAGCTGTTTTTT. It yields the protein CASSLAGDTGELFF.

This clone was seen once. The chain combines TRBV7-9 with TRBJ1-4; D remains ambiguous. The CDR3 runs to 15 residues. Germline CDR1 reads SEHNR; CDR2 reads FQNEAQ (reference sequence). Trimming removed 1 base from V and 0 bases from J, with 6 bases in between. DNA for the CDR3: TGTGCCAGCAGCTTAGGAGGGCCAACTAATGAAAAACTGTTTTTT. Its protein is CASSLGGPTNEKLFF.

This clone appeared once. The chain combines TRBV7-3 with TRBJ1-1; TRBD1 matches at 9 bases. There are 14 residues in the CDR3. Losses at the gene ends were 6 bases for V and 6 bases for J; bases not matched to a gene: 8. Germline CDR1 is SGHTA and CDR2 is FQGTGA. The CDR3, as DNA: TGTGCCAGCAGTCCGGGACAGGGTATCGCTGAAGCTTTCTTT. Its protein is CASSPGQGIAEAFF.

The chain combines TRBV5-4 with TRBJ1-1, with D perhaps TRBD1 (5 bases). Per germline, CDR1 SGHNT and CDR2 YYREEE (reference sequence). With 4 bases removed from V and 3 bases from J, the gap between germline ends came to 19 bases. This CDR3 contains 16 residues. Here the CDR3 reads CASSRGGSNTYTEAFF. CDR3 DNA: TGTGCCAGCAGCCGGGGGGGGTCCAATACCTACACTGAAGCTTTCTTT.

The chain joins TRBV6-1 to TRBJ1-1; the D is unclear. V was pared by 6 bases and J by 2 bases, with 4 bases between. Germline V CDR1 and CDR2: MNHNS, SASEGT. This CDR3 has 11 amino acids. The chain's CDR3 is CASRLNTEAFF. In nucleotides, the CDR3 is TGTGCCAGCAGACTCAACACTGAAGCTTTCTTT.

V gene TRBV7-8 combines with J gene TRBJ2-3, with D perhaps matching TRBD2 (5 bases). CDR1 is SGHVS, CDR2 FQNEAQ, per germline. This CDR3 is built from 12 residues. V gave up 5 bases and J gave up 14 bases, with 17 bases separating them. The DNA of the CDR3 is TGTGCCAGCAGCCTCCCTCTAGGCGAGGGGTATTTT. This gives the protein CASSLPLGEGYF.

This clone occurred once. CDR3 region: CARGDRAGYTF. CDR3 nucleotides: TGTGCCAGGGGGGACAGGGCAGGCTACACCTTC. This chain connects TRBV9 to TRBJ1-2; 9 bases fit TRBD1. With 8 bases clipped from V and 8 bases from J, the junction kept 4 bases outside the gene matches. Germline CDR1 is SGDLS and CDR2 is YYNGEE. The CDR3 sequence is 11 residues long.

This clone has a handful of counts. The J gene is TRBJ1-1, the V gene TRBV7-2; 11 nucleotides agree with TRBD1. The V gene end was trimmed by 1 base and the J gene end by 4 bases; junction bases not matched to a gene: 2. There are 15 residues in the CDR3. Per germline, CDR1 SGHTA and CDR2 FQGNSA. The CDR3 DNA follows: TGTGCCAGCAGCTTAGTCGGACAGGGGGCCACTGAAGCTTTCTTT. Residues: CASSLVGQGATEAFF.

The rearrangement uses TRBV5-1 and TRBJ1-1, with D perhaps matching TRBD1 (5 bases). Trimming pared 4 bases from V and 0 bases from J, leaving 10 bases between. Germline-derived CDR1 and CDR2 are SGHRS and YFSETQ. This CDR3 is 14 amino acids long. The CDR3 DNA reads TGCGCCAGCAGCGCGGACACCATGAACACTGAAGCTTTCTTT. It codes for CASSADTMNTEAFF.

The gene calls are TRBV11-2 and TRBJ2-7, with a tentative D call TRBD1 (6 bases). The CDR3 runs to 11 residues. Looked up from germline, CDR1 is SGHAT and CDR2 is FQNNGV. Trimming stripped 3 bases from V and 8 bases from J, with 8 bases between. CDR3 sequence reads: CASSFTGKQYF. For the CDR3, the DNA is TGTGCCAGCAGCTTCACAGGGAAGCAGTACTTC.

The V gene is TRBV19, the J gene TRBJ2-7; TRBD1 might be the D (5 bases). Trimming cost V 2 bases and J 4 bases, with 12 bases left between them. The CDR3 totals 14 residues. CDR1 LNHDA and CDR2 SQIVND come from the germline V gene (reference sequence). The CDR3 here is CASSITQQVYEQYF. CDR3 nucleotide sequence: TGTGCCAGTAGTATAACCCAACAGGTTTACGAGCAGTACTTC.

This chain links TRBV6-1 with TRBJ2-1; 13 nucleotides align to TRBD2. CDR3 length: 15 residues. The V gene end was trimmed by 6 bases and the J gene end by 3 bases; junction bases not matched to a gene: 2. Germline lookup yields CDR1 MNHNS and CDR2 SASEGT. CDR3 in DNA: TGTGCCAGCAGGGGACTAGCGGGGAGCTACAATGAGCAGTTCTTC. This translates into CASRGLAGSYNEQFF.